Sequencing of this T cell receptor beta chain was carried out in a study of T cell responses to AZD1222 COVID-19 vaccine. Note on this clone: Its antigen is currently unknown.

Trimming removed 3 bases from V and 1 base from J, with 8 bases in between. Germline CDR1 SGDLS, CDR2 YYNGEE. The CDR3 covers 15 residues. Study-level results: Reports say nearly half of spike-specific TCRs go after unmutated variant regions. Seropositive AZD1222 recipients at baseline numbered only five to seven. Donors were largely white British and mainly female; clonal diversity was possibly underestimated.

Only in-frame clones appear in the TCRdb table, and some are missing; sequencing was by immunoSEQ multiplex PCR. Here the sample spans tens of thousands of clones, 80% to 95% being singletons. This specimen consisted of peripheral blood, obtained 28 days after the second AZD1222 dose. The chain is built from TRBV9 and TRBJ1-6; no clear D gene. This clonotype was sampled from an adult who received the AZD1222 COVID-19 vaccine. The CDR3 is CASSAEGSYNSPLHF. CDR3 nucleotide sequence: TGTGCCAGCAGCGCAGAGGGTTCCTATAATTCACCCCTCCACTTT.